The TCR beta chain described here comes from a study of blood T cell repertoires in COVID-19. Trimming took 4 bases from V and 5 from J; bases not matched to a gene: 14. The CDR3 totals 18 residues. Germline V gene data show CDR1 as LGHDT and CDR2 as YNNKEL (reference sequence). This clone came up once. In the original processing: Scientists estimated how many nucleated cells there were by amplifying reference gene primers. Data came from immunoSEQ multiplex PCR; TCRdb stores just in-frame clones and leaves some out. V, J and clone size are taken as reported in that table, and D and trimming were inferred from the DNA itself. The sample contains roughly 160,000 clones, 70% to 90% of which appear only once.

The gene calls are TRBV3-1 (or the pseudogene TRBV3-2) and TRBJ2-5, with 12 bases identical to TRBD1. What was sequenced was peripheral blood. This sequence was found in a man between 60 and 75 years old with COVID-19, enrolled during active disease. The CDR3 region is CASSPGQGAKDGRETQYF. CDR3 sequence (DNA): TGTGCCAGCAGCCCGGGACAGGGGGCGAAAGATGGTCGGGAGACCCAGTACTTC.